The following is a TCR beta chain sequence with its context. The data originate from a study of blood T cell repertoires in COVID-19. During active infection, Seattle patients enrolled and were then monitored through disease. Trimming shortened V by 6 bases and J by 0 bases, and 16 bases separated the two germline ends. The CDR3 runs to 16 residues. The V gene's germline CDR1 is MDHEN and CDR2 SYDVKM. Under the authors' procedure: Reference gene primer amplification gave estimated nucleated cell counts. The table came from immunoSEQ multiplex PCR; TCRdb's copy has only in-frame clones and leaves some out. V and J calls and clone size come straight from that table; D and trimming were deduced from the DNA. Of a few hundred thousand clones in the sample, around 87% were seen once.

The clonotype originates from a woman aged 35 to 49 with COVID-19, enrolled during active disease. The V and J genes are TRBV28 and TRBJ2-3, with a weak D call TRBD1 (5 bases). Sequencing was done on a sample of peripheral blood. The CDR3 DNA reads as TGTGCCAGCAGACTCGGGTGGGCAGGGAGCACAGATACGCAGTATTTT. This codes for CASRLGWAGSTDTQYF.